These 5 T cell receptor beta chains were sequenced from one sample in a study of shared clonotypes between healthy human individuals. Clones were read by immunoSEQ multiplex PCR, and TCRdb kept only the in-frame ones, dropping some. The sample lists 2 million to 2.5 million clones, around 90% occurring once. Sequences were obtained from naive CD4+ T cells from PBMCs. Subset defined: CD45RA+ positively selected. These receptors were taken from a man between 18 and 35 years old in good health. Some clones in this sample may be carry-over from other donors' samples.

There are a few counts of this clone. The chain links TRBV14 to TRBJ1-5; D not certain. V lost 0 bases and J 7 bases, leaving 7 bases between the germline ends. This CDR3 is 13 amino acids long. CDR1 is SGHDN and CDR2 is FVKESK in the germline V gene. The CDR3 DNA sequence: TGTGCCAGCAGCCAAGATACGGGACAGCCCCAGCATTTT. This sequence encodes CASSQDTGQPQHF.

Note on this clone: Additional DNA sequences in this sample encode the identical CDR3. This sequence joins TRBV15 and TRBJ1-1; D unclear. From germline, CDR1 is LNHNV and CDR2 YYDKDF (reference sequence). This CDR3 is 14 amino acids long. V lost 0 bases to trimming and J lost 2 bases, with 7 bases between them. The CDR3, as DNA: TGTGCCACCAGCAGAGAGGGATTTAACACTGAAGCTTTCTTT. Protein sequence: CATSREGFNTEAFF. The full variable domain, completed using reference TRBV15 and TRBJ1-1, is DAMVIQNPRYQVTQFGKPVTLSCSQTLNHNVMYWYQQKSSQAPKLLFHYYDKDFNNEADTPDNFQSRRPNTSFCFLDIRSPGLGDTAMYLCATSREGFNTEAFFGQGTRLTVV.

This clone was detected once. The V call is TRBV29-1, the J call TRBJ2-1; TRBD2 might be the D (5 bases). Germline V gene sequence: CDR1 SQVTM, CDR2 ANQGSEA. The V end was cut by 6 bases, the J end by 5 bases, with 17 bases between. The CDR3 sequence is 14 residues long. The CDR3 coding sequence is TGCAGCGTCGCCCAGTTAAGGGAGAACAATGAGCAGTTCTTC. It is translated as CSVAQLRENNEQFF.

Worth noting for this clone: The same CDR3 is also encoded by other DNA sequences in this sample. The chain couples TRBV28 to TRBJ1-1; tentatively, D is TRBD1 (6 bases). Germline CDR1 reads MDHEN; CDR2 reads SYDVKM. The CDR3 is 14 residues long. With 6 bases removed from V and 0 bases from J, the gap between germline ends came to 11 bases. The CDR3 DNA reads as TGTGCCAGCAGACAGGGCGGGATGAACACTGAAGCTTTCTTT. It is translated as CASRQGGMNTEAFF.

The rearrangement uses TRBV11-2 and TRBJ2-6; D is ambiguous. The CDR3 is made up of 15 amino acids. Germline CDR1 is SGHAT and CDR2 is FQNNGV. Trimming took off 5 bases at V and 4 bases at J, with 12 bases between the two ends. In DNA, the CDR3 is TGTGCCAGCAGCCCCCACAGTGCGGGGGCCAACGTCCTGACTTTC. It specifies CASSPHSAGANVLTF. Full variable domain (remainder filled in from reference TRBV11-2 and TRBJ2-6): EAGVAQSPRYKIIEKRQSVAFWCNPISGHATLYWYQQILGQGPKLLIQFQNNGVVDDSQLPKDRFSAERLKGVDSTLKIQPAKLEDSAVYLCASSPHSAGANVLTFGAGSRLTVL.